These 7 T cell receptor beta chains were sequenced from one sample in a study of PD-L1 blockade in urothelial cancer. The time point denotes: peripheral blood 6 weeks after treatment start. Generated by immunoSEQ multiplex PCR, the TCRdb table keeps only in-frame clones and is missing some. The data hold about 120,000 clones, with approximately 90% observed a single time. The sequencing used PBMCs, collected around atezolizumab (anti-PD-L1) treatment. These receptors originate from a man between 60 and 75 years old with urothelial cancer.

The chain is built from TRBV6-6 and TRBJ2-7, with D possibly TRBD2 on 5 matching bases. V was shortened by 8 bases and J by 6 bases, with 26 bases between the two germline ends. The CDR3 is 16 residues long. Germline lookup yields CDR1 MNHNY and CDR2 SVGAGI (reference sequence). DNA for the CDR3: TGTGCCAGCGAGTCCTTTAGCGCGAGAGATTCGGGCGAGCAGTACTTC. Protein product: CASESFSARDSGEQYF.

V usage is TRBV11-2 and J usage is TRBJ2-7; 9 bases line up with TRBD1. V shed 5 bases, J shed 3 bases, and the junction held 11 bases outside the gene matches. Germline V gene data show CDR1 as SGHAT and CDR2 as FQNNGV. The CDR3 sequence is 16 residues long. The CDR3, as DNA: TGTGCCAGCAGCCTCAACCGGGACAGGGTGTTCTACGAGCAGTACTTC. Residues: CASSLNRDRVFYEQYF.

The chain employs TRBV20-1 and TRBJ2-1; tentative D call: TRBD2 (6 bases). Germline CDR1 and CDR2: DFQATT and SNEGSKA (reference sequence). This CDR3 has 10 residues. Trimming left V 5 bases short and J 13 bases short, with 12 bases between. CDR3 DNA sequence: TGCAGTGCTCCCGGGACTCTTCAGTTCTTC. Its translation: CSAPGTLQFF.

The genes are TRBV9 and TRBJ1-4; possible D gene TRBD1, 5 bases. Germline CDR1 reads SGDLS; CDR2 reads YYNGEE. The V and J ends lost 0 bases and 7 bases respectively, with 13 bases between them. The CDR3 is 15 residues long. The CDR3 loop is CASSVAGGSGEKLFF. The CDR3, as DNA: TGTGCCAGCAGCGTAGCTGGGGGGAGCGGTGAAAAACTGTTTTTT.

This sequence joins TRBV7-2 and TRBJ1-5; 7 nucleotides agree with TRBD1. Trimming removed 2 bases from V and 6 bases from J; junction bases left unmatched: 4. CDR1 is SGHTA and CDR2 is FQGNSA in the germline V gene. This CDR3 comprises 14 residues. CDR3 sequence reads: CASSLSRGRQPQHF. As DNA, the CDR3 is TGTGCCAGCAGCTTAAGTAGGGGGCGTCAGCCCCAGCATTTT.

The CDR3 loop is CASSLTGMGTGQETQYF. The CDR3, as DNA: TGTGCCAGCAGCTTAACGGGTATGGGGACAGGCCAAGAGACCCAGTACTTC. V usage is TRBV11-1 and J usage is TRBJ2-5; TRBD1 aligns across 8 bases. The CDR3 length is 17 residues. The germline V gene encodes CDR1 SGHAT and CDR2 FQDESV (reference sequence). V lost 2 bases, J lost 1 base, and 9 bases stayed unmatched.

J is TRBJ1-1 and V is TRBV27; TRBD1 might be the D (5 bases). From germline, CDR1 is MNHEY and CDR2 SMNVEV (reference sequence). The ends were cut back, 3 bases at V and 1 base at J, with 6 bases in the middle. The length of the CDR3 is 13 residues. CDR3 protein: CASSFDRNTEAFF. CDR3 nucleotide sequence: TGTGCCAGCAGTTTCGACAGGAACACTGAAGCTTTCTTT.